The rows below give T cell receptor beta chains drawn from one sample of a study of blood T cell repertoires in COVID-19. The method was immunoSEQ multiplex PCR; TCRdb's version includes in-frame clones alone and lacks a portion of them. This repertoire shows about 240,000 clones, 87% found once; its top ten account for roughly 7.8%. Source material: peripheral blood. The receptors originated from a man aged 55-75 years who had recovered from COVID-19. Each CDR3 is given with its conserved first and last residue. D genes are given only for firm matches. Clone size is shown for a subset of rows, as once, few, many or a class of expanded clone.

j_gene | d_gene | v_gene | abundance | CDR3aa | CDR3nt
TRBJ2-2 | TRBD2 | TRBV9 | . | CASSVGSGGPRLPTGELFF | TGTGCCAGCAGCGTAGGCAGCGGGGGCCCCCGGTTACCCACCGGGGAGCTGTTTTTT
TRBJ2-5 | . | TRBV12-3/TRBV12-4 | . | CASSFSETQYF | TGTGCCAGCAGTTTCTCTGAGACCCAGTACTTC
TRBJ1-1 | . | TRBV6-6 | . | CASSYSPGNTEAFF | TGTGCCAGCAGTTACTCACCAGGGAACACTGAAGCTTTCTTT
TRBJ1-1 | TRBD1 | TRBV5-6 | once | CASSLARTGNTEAFF | TGTGCCAGCAGCTTGGCCAGGACAGGGAACACTGAAGCTTTCTTT
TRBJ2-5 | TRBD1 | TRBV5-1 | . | CASSLGTAEETQYF | TGCGCCAGCAGCTTAGGGACAGCAGAAGAGACCCAGTACTTC
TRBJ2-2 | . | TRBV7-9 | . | CASSKTASTGELFF | TGTGCCAGCAGCAAGACAGCTTCCACCGGGGAGCTGTTTTTT
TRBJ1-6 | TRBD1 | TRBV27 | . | CASSLFGQAPTYNSPLHF | TGTGCCAGCAGTTTATTCGGACAGGCCCCGACCTATAATTCACCCCTCCACTTT
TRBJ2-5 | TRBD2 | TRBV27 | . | CASSHQAGRGETQYF | TGTGCCAGCAGTCACCAAGCGGGGCGTGGAGAGACCCAGTACTTC
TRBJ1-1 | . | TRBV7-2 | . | CASSSQENTEAFF | TGTGCCAGCAGCTCACAGGAGAACACTGAAGCTTTCTTT
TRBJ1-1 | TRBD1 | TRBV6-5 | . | CASTTPGQIAEAFF | TGTGCCAGCACCACCCCGGGACAGATAGCTGAAGCTTTCTTT
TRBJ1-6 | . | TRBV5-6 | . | CASSPGQTRYNSPLHF | TGTGCCAGCAGCCCTGGACAGACACGCTATAATTCACCCCTCCACTTT
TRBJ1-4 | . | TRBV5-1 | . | CASSPTGLGNEKLFF | TGCGCCAGCAGCCCCACAGGGCTGGGGAATGAAAAACTGTTTTTT
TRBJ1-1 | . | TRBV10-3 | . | CAISETGNTEAFF | TGTGCCATCAGTGAAACTGGGAACACTGAAGCTTTCTTT
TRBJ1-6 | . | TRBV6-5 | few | CASREGLVNNSPLHF | TGTGCCAGCAGGGAGGGGCTTGTGAATAATTCACCCCTCCACTTT
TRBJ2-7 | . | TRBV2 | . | CASSPLQGFWEQYF | TGTGCCAGCAGTCCTTTACAGGGTTTTTGGGAGCAGTACTTC
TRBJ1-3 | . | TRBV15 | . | CATSRTVTGNTIYF | TGTGCCACCAGCCGAACAGTAACTGGAAACACCATATATTTT
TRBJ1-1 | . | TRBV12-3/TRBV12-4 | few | CASGHEGRAFF | TGTGCCAGCGGTCACGAGGGAAGAGCTTTCTTT
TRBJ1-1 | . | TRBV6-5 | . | CASSYPGGGTEAFF | TGTGCCAGCAGTTACCCCGGGGGGGGCACTGAAGCTTTCTTT
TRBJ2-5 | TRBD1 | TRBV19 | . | CASRGLDRVQETQYF | TGTGCCAGTAGGGGCTTGGACAGGGTTCAAGAGACCCAGTACTTC
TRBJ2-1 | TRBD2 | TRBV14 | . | CASSLLSSGLASNEQFF | TGTGCCAGCAGCCTCCTTTCATCGGGACTAGCGTCCAATGAGCAGTTCTTC
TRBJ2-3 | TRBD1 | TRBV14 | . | CASSIRQGFADTQYF | TGTGCCAGCAGTATAAGACAGGGTTTTGCAGATACGCAGTATTTT